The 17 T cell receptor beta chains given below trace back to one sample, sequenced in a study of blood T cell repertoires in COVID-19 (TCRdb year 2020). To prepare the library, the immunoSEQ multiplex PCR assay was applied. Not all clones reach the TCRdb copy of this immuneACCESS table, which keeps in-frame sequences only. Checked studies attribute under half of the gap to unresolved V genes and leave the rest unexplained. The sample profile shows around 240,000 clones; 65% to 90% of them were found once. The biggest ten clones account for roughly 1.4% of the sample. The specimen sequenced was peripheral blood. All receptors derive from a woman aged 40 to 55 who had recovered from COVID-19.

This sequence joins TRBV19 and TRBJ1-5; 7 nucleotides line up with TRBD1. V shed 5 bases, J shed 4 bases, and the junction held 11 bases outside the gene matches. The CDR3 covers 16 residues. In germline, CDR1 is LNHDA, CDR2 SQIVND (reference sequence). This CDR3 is CASSPQILQGNQPQHF. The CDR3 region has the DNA TGTGCCAGTAGTCCCCAAATTTTACAGGGGAATCAGCCCCAGCATTTT.

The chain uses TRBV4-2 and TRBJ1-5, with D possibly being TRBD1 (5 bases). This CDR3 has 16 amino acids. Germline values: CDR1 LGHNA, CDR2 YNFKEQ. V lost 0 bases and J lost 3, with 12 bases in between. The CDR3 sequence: CASSQDEAGNNQPQHF. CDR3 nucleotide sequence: TGTGCCAGCAGCCAAGATGAGGCAGGGAACAATCAGCCCCAGCATTTT.

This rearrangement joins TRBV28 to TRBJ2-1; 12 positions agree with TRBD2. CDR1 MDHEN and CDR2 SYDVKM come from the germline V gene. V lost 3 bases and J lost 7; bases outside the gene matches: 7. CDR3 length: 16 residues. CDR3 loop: CASSLTSGGIDNEQFF. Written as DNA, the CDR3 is TGTGCCAGCAGTTTGACTAGCGGGGGTATAGATAATGAGCAGTTCTTC.

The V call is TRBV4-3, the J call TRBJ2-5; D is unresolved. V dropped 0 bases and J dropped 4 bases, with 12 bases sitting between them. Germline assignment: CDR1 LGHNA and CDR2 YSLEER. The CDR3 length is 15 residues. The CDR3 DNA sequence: TGCGCCAGCAGCCAAGATTGGTCCTATAGAGAGACCCAGTACTTC. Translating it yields CASSQDWSYRETQYF.

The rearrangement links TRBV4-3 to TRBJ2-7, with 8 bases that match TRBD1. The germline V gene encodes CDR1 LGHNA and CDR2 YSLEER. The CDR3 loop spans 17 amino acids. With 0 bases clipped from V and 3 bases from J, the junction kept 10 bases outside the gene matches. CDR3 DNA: TGCGCCAGCAGCCAAGATCATCGGACAGGGTTGAACTACGAGCAGTACTTC. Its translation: CASSQDHRTGLNYEQYF.

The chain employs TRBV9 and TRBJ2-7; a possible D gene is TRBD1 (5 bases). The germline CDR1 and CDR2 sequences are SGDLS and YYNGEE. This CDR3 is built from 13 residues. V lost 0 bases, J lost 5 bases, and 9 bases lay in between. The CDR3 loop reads CASSVGQGDEQYF. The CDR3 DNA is TGTGCCAGCAGCGTAGGCCAGGGTGACGAGCAGTACTTC. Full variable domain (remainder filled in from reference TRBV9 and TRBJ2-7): DSGVTQTPKHLITATGQRVTLRCSPRSGDLSVYWYQQSLDQGLQFLIQYYNGEERAKGNILERFSAQQFPDLHSELNLSSLELGDSALYFCASSVGQGDEQYFGPGTRLTVT.

The CDR3 bases are TGTGCCAGTAGTATAGATGGGATTGGCGGGTTTCACTATGGCTACACCTTC. This codes for CASSIDGIGGFHYGYTF. The chain uses TRBV19 and TRBJ1-2; D unclear. CDR1 is LNHDA, CDR2 SQIVND, per germline (reference sequence). This CDR3 has 17 residues. V shed 0 bases and J shed 3 bases, with 17 bases lying between them.

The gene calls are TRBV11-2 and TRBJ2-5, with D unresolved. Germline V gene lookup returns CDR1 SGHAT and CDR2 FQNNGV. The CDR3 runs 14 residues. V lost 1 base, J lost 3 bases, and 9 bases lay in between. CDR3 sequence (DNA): TGTGCCAGCAGCTTAGGATTAGCCAAAGAGACCCAGTACTTC. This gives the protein CASSLGLAKETQYF.

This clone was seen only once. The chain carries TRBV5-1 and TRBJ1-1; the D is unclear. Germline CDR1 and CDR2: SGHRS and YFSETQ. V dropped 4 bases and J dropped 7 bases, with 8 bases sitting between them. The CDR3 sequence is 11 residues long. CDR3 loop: CASSLGIEAFF. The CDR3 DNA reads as TGCGCCAGCAGCCTAGGAATTGAAGCTTTCTTT. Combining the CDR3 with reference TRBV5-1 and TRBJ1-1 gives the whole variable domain KAGVTQTPRYLIKTRGQQVTLSCSPISGHRSVSWYQQTPGQGLQFLFEYFSETQRNKGNFPGRFSGRQFSNSRSEMNVSTLELGDSALYLCASSLGIEAFFGQGTRLTVV.

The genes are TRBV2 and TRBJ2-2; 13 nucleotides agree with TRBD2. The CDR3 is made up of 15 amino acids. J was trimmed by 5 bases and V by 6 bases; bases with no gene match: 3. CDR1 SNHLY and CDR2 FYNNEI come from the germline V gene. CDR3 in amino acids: CASRLTSGGTGELFF. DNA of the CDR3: TGTGCCAGCAGGCTGACTAGCGGGGGGACCGGGGAGCTGTTTTTT.

The chain's CDR3 is CASGSVQGGYTF. In DNA form, the CDR3 reads TGTGCCAGCGGCAGCGTGCAGGGTGGCTACACCTTC. The chain couples TRBV6-6 to TRBJ1-2; possibly TRBD1 for D (5 bases). CDR1 and CDR2 (germline): MNHNY, SVGAGI (reference sequence). The CDR3 length is 12 residues. With 8 bases removed from V and 7 bases from J, the gap between germline ends came to 14 bases.

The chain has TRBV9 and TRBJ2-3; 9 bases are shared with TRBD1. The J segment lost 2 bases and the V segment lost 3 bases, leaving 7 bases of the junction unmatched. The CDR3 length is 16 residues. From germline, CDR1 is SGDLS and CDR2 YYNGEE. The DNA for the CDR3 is TGTGCCAGCAGCGAGAGGACAGGGGCTAACACAGATACGCAGTATTTT. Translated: CASSERTGANTDTQYF.

CDR3 protein: CASSPDFDSLEQYF. The CDR3 region has the DNA TGTGCCAGCAGCCCGGATTTCGACTCTCTCGAGCAGTACTTC. This rearrangement joins TRBV7-2 to TRBJ2-7; D gene uncertain. This CDR3 spans 14 amino acids. Trimming pared 5 bases from V and 6 bases from J, leaving 17 bases between. Germline V gene lookup returns CDR1 SGHTA and CDR2 FQGNSA.

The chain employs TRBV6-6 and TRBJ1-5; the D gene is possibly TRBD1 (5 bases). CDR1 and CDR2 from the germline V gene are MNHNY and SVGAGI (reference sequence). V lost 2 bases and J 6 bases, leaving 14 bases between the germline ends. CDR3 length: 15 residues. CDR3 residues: CASSYSQGGVQPQHF. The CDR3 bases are TGTGCCAGCAGTTACAGCCAGGGTGGAGTTCAGCCCCAGCATTTT.

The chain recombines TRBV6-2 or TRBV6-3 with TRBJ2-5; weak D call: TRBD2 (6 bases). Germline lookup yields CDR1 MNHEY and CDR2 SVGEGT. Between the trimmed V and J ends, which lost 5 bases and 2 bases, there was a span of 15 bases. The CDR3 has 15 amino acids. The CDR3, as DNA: TGTGCCAGCAGTGATCTAATGGGGGGTCAAGAGACCCAGTACTTC. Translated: CASSDLMGGQETQYF.

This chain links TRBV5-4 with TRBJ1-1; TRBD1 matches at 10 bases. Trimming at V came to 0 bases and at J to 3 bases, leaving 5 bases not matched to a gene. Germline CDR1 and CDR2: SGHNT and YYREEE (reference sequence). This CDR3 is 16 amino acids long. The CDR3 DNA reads TGTGCCAGCAGCTTGGGAGGACAGGGGGAGGACACTGAAGCTTTCTTT. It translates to CASSLGGQGEDTEAFF.

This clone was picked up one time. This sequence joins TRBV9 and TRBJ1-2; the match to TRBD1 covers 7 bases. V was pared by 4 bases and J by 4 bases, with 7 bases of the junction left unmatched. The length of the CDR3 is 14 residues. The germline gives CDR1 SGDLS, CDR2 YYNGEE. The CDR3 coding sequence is TGTGCCAGCAGCAAACAGGGGCCCCTCTATGGCTACACCTTC. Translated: CASSKQGPLYGYTF. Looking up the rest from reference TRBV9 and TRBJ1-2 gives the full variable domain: DSGVTQTPKHLITATGQRVTLRCSPRSGDLSVYWYQQSLDQGLQFLIQYYNGEERAKGNILERFSAQQFPDLHSELNLSSLELGDSALYFCASSKQGPLYGYTFGSGTRLTVV.